The 32 T cell receptor beta chains reported below all come from one sample, sequenced in a study of blood T cell repertoires in COVID-19. Profiling relied on immunoSEQ multiplex PCR, and the TCRdb table lists in-frame clones only, not all of them. The sample yields approximately 290,000 clones, around 89% seen once. The sequenced sample was peripheral blood. These receptors originate from a man aged 25-45 years with acute or convalescent COVID-19.

This clone appeared once. This chain connects TRBV5-8 to TRBJ2-1, with 8 bases lining up with TRBD1. J lost 8 bases, V lost 5 bases, and 15 bases had no gene match. Germline CDR1 reads SGHTS; CDR2 reads YDEGEE. The CDR3 runs to 16 residues. This chain's CDR3 is CASSTPGQDVWDEQFF. CDR3 bases: TGTGCCAGCAGTACCCCGGGACAGGACGTTTGGGATGAGCAGTTCTTC.

This clone has just one count. The chain carries TRBV19 and TRBJ1-4; TRBD1 might be the D (5 bases). Germline values: CDR1 LNHDA, CDR2 SQIVND (reference sequence). V was pared by 6 bases and J by 10 bases, with 24 bases between. The CDR3 runs 16 residues. The CDR3 bases are TGTGCCAGTAGGTTAGAAGGGGACTACAATGACGGAAAACTGTTTTTT. Amino acid sequence: CASRLEGDYNDGKLFF.

The chain employs TRBV19 and TRBJ2-2; 10 bases fit TRBD2. The CDR3 consists of 17 residues. The germline gives CDR1 LNHDA, CDR2 SQIVND (reference sequence). V shed 3 bases and J 3 bases; nucleotides not matched to a gene: 7. The CDR3 nucleotides are TGTGCCAGTAGTATGTCAAGCGGGGGGGTTTACACCGGGGAGCTGTTTTTT. Amino acids: CASSMSSGGVYTGELFF.

V and J are TRBV5-8 and TRBJ1-3; D gene uncertain. The V gene lost 4 bases and the J gene lost 0 bases, with 17 bases spanning the gap. Germline CDR1 and CDR2: SGHTS and YDEGEE. This CDR3 region has 17 residues. CDR3 residues: CASSDIRTEVSGNTIYF. CDR3 sequence (DNA): TGTGCCAGCAGCGATATCAGGACGGAGGTCTCTGGAAACACCATATATTTT.

This rearrangement joins TRBV28 to TRBJ1-3; D may be TRBD1 (6 bases). The V end was cut by 2 bases, the J end by 4 bases, with 18 bases between. Germline CDR1 reads MDHEN; CDR2 reads SYDVKM. This CDR3 comprises 17 residues. In DNA, the CDR3 is TGTGCCAGCAGTTTAAAGGTGCAGGGGCTATCGGGAAACACCATATATTTT. Residues: CASSLKVQGLSGNTIYF.

This CDR3 reads CASSDTRSALNYGYTF. The CDR3 DNA reads TGTGCCAGCAGTGATACCAGGTCAGCTCTTAACTATGGCTACACCTTC. The chain is built from TRBV2 and TRBJ1-2, with unresolved D. This CDR3 is 16 amino acids long. CDR1 SNHLY and CDR2 FYNNEI come from the germline V gene. Deletions cut 3 bases from V and 1 base from J, with 15 bases between.

The genes are TRBV4-2 and TRBJ2-3, with 11 bases that match TRBD2. The germline V gene has CDR1 LGHNA and CDR2 YNFKEQ. J was trimmed by 2 bases and V by 7 bases; bases with no gene match: 5. CDR3 size: 15 residues. As DNA, the CDR3 is TGTGCCAGCACCACGACTAGCGGGATCACAGATACGCAGTATTTT. It codes for CASTTTSGITDTQYF.

The rearrangement links TRBV7-2 to TRBJ1-2; weak D call: TRBD1 (5 bases). Germline CDR1 SGHTA, CDR2 FQGNSA. There are 15 residues in the CDR3. The germline V and J ends were trimmed by 5 bases and 1 base, with 14 bases remaining between them. DNA of the CDR3: TGTGCCAGCAGCCCCCGGCAGGGACTTAACTATGGCTACACCTTC. Residues: CASSPRQGLNYGYTF.

This clone occurred once. This rearrangement joins TRBV5-1 to TRBJ2-7, with 7 bases that match TRBD1. The germline V gene encodes CDR1 SGHRS and CDR2 YFSETQ. The CDR3 extends over 14 amino acids. With 4 bases clipped from V and 3 bases from J, the junction kept 7 bases outside the gene matches. Here the CDR3 reads CASSQFGTDYEQYF. The CDR3, as DNA: TGCGCCAGCAGCCAGTTCGGGACAGACTACGAGCAGTACTTC.

The V and J genes are TRBV10-1 and TRBJ2-2, with 11 bases identical to TRBD2. The junction had 3 bases not matched to a gene; V was cut back by 5 bases and J by 1 base. This CDR3 is 16 amino acids long. Germline assignment: CDR1 WNHNN and CDR2 SYGVQD (reference sequence). The CDR3 protein is CASSRTSGGNTGELFF. DNA for the CDR3: TGCGCCAGCAGTCGTACTAGCGGGGGGAACACCGGGGAGCTGTTTTTT.

CDR3 protein: CASGKETQYF. The CDR3 DNA is TGCGCCAGCGGCAAAGAGACCCAGTACTTC. This sequence joins TRBV23-1 and TRBJ2-5; D is ambiguous. TRBV23-1 qualifies as an ORF whose function is uncertain. This CDR3 comprises 10 residues. Trimming left V 8 bases short and J 3 bases short, with 4 bases between.

The chain combines TRBV11-2 with TRBJ2-2; possibly TRBD1 for D (6 bases). This CDR3 has 15 residues. V lost 6 bases and J lost 4, with 15 bases in between. Germline values: CDR1 SGHAT, CDR2 FQNNGV. The CDR3 sequence: CASSRQVKSTGELFF. The CDR3 nucleotides read TGTGCCAGCAGTCGACAGGTGAAAAGCACCGGGGAGCTGTTTTTT.

The chain carries TRBV7-2 and TRBJ1-2; no clear D. The CDR3 covers 15 residues. The V end was cut by 5 bases, the J end by 0 bases, with 13 bases between. CDR1 is SGHTA, CDR2 FQGNSA, per germline. As DNA, the CDR3 is TGTGCCAGCAGCCCCTTCGGTGGAGCTAACTATGGCTACACCTTC. This encodes CASSPFGGANYGYTF. Supplemented by reference TRBV7-2 and TRBJ1-2, the full variable domain reads GAGVSQSPSNKVTEKGKDVELRCDPISGHTALYWYRQSLGQGLEFLIYFQGNSAPDKSGLPSDRFSAERTGGSVSTLTIQRTQQEDSAVYLCASSPFGGANYGYTFGSGTRLTVV.

The chain has TRBV4-1 and TRBJ2-5; the match to TRBD2 covers 13 bases. CDR1 is MGHRA and CDR2 is YSYEKL in the germline V gene. The CDR3 loop spans 20 amino acids. Trimming at V came to 0 bases and at J to 5 bases, leaving 15 bases not matched to a gene. The CDR3 spells CASSQDPRTSGSSRKETQYF. The CDR3 DNA reads TGCGCCAGCAGCCAAGATCCCCGGACTAGCGGGAGTAGTAGGAAGGAGACCCAGTACTTC.

The genes are TRBV27 and TRBJ1-4; 8 bases are shared with TRBD1. Losses at the gene ends were 6 bases for V and 1 base for J; bases not matched to a gene: 4. This CDR3 contains 15 residues. The germline CDR1 and CDR2 sequences are MNHEY and SMNVEV (reference sequence). The CDR3 nucleotides read TGTGCCAGCAGCAAACAGGGGGTAACTAATGAAAAACTGTTTTTT. Its translation: CASSKQGVTNEKLFF.

The chain is built from TRBV28 and TRBJ2-2; perhaps TRBD2 as D (6 bases). The ends were cut back, 3 bases at V and 4 bases at J, with 12 bases in the middle. CDR1 is MDHEN, CDR2 SYDVKM, per germline. The CDR3 contains 15 residues. CDR3 amino acids: CASSFGGRSTGELFF. As DNA, the CDR3 is TGTGCCAGCAGTTTCGGAGGGAGGTCCACCGGGGAGCTGTTTTTT.

The genes are TRBV18 and TRBJ2-2; D might be TRBD2 (5 bases). This CDR3 has 16 residues. V lost 1 base to trimming and J lost 6 bases, with 15 bases between them. The germline V gene has CDR1 KGHSH and CDR2 LQKENI. The CDR3 DNA reads TGTGCCAGCTCACCACTGTCGCAGCAGGAGGCCGGGGAGCTGTTTTTT. It translates to CASSPLSQQEAGELFF.

J is TRBJ1-1 and V is TRBV29-1; 7 nucleotides match TRBD1. Germline V lookup: CDR1 SQVTM, CDR2 ANQGSEA. CDR3 length: 13 residues. With 5 bases clipped from V and 0 bases from J, the junction kept 3 bases outside the gene matches. Here the CDR3 DNA reads TGCAGCGTTCTGGACAGGATGAACACTGAAGCTTTCTTT. This codes for CSVLDRMNTEAFF.

This clone was detected only a few times. The chain combines TRBV25-1 with TRBJ2-1, with D tentatively TRBD1 (5 bases). Germline CDR1 MGHDK, CDR2 SYGVNS. The V end lost 1 base, the J end lost 5 bases, and 9 bases lay between the germline ends. The CDR3 length is 14 residues. The chain's CDR3 is CASSEFRANNEQFF. DNA of the CDR3: TGTGCCAGCAGTGAATTCAGGGCCAACAATGAGCAGTTCTTC.

This chain uses TRBV11-3 with TRBJ2-1, with TRBD1 matching over 7 bases. Per germline, CDR1 SGHNT and CDR2 YENEEA. The CDR3 covers 15 residues. V was clipped by 5 bases and J by 5 bases; unmatched bases: 9. This CDR3 reads CASSLGQVRDNEQFF. DNA for the CDR3: TGTGCCAGCAGCCTTGGACAGGTTCGAGACAATGAGCAGTTCTTC.

J is TRBJ2-1 and V is TRBV30; 10 nucleotides line up with TRBD2. CDR3 length: 16 residues. V lost 2 bases to trimming and J lost 4 bases; unmatched junction nucleotides: 8. Germline lookup yields CDR1 GTSNPN and CDR2 SVGIG (reference sequence). The CDR3 DNA reads TGTGCCTGGAGTAATATGGGGACTAGCGTTTACAATGAGCAGTTCTTC. It yields the protein CAWSNMGTSVYNEQFF. The whole variable domain, remainder taken from reference TRBV30 and TRBJ2-1, is SQTIHQWPATLVQPVGSPLSLECTVEGTSNPNLYWYRQAAGRGLQLLFYSVGIGQISSEVPQNLSASRPQDRQFILSSKKLLLSDSGFYLCAWSNMGTSVYNEQFFGPGTRLTVL.

The table lists this clone with a count of one. The chain couples TRBV27 to TRBJ2-5, with 8 bases lining up with TRBD1. Germline assignment: CDR1 MNHEY and CDR2 SMNVEV (reference sequence). There are 14 residues in the CDR3. V shed 5 bases, J shed 8 bases, and the junction held 10 bases outside the gene matches. The CDR3 loop reads CASSPTDRVGTQYF. The CDR3 DNA is TGTGCCAGCAGTCCTACGGACAGGGTAGGAACCCAGTACTTC.

The chain combines TRBV5-1 with TRBJ2-7; TRBD2 aligns across 13 bases. Unmatched junction bases numbered 9, after V lost 3 bases and J lost 3 bases. Germline V gene data show CDR1 as SGHRS and CDR2 as YFSETQ. This CDR3 contains 17 residues. In DNA, the CDR3 is TGCGCCAGCAGCTCTCTAGCCAGGACTAGCGGGAGCTACGAGCAGTACTTC. Its translation: CASSSLARTSGSYEQYF.

This rearrangement joins TRBV6-2 or TRBV6-3 to TRBJ2-7, with no clear D. Trimming took 2 bases from V and 3 from J, leaving 8 bases between them. Germline assignment: CDR1 MNHEY and CDR2 SVGEGT. The CDR3 totals 13 residues. The CDR3 spells CASSYRHGYEQYF. DNA of the CDR3: TGTGCCAGCAGTTACCGTCACGGCTACGAGCAGTACTTC.

Points on this clone: The junction departs from the called germline gene at one end, perhaps through a read error. This chain connects TRBV7-2 to TRBJ2-3, with 11 nucleotides matching TRBD2. The CDR3 is made up of 15 amino acids. Germline-derived CDR1 and CDR2 are SGHTA and FQGNSA. The CDR3 nucleotides are TGTGCCAGCACCTTACTAGCGGGAGTTGTAGATACGCAGTATTTT. Encoded protein: CASTLLAGVVDTQYF.

To note about this clone: This sample includes further DNA sequences coding for the same CDR3. The chain links TRBV19 to TRBJ2-1; 9 nucleotides line up with TRBD1. The CDR3 covers 15 residues. Trimming took 1 base from V and 2 from J; bases not matched to a gene: 0. Germline assignment: CDR1 LNHDA and CDR2 SQIVND (reference sequence). The chain's CDR3 is CASSIGQGAYNEQFF. Here the CDR3 DNA reads TGTGCCAGTAGTATAGGACAGGGGGCCTACAATGAGCAGTTCTTC.

The J gene is TRBJ1-2, the V gene TRBV2, with D unresolved. Germline V lookup: CDR1 SNHLY, CDR2 FYNNEI. The CDR3 covers 13 residues. Trimming cost V 6 bases and J 6 bases, with 14 bases left between them. The CDR3 DNA is TGTGCCAGCAGGCTTGACAATTTAGATGGCTACACCTTC. Residues: CASRLDNLDGYTF.

This clone was detected only a few times. V is TRBV29-1 and J is TRBJ2-1; 7 nucleotides match TRBD2. In germline, CDR1 is SQVTM, CDR2 ANQGSEA. V was clipped by 0 bases and J by 6 bases; unmatched bases: 2. The CDR3 length is 13 residues. CDR3 coding DNA: TGCAGCGTTGAAGATGGGGGGGGCAATGAGCAGTTCTTC. As protein: CSVEDGGGNEQFF.

J is TRBJ1-2 and V is TRBV5-1; no clear D. CDR3 length: 12 residues. Germline loops: CDR1 SGHRS, CDR2 YFSETQ. The V end was cut by 0 bases, the J end by 5 bases, with 5 bases between. The CDR3 loop reads CASSLGPYGYTF. As DNA, the CDR3 is TGCGCCAGCAGCTTGGGGCCTTATGGCTACACCTTC.

The V and J genes are TRBV28 and TRBJ1-2; D is unresolved. The germline gives CDR1 MDHEN, CDR2 SYDVKM. V was clipped by 10 bases and J by 2 bases, with 17 bases between them. CDR3 size: 14 residues. The chain's CDR3 is CATMDVAGNYGYTF. The CDR3 nucleotides are TGTGCCACCATGGATGTGGCGGGGAACTATGGCTACACCTTC.

The sample holds one count of this clone. The chain links TRBV7-8 to TRBJ2-1; D is perhaps TRBD2 (5 bases). There are 16 residues in the CDR3. Germline V lookup: CDR1 SGHVS, CDR2 FQNEAQ. V lost 1 base and J lost 2, with 12 bases in between. The DNA of the CDR3 is TGTGCCAGCAGCTTAGAAGTAGCGCATGCCTACAATGAGCAGTTCTTC. This sequence encodes CASSLEVAHAYNEQFF.

The chain has TRBV4-2 and TRBJ2-7; 7 bases are a match to TRBD1. Unmatched junction bases numbered 8, after V lost 0 bases and J lost 6 bases. The CDR3 contains 15 residues. CDR1 is LGHNA, CDR2 YNFKEQ, per germline. The CDR3 protein is CASSQEGDSVSEQYF. The DNA of the CDR3 is TGTGCCAGCAGCCAAGAAGGGGACAGCGTATCCGAGCAGTACTTC.